The entry below describes one TCR beta chain. Its antigen is currently unknown. The sample comes from a study of T cell responses to AZD1222 COVID-19 vaccine. The study's findings and limits: In the spike-specific TCR repertoire, nearly half reportedly target unmutated variant regions.

Assay used: immunoSEQ multiplex PCR; TCRdb lists only in-frame clones, some missing. The table records 100,000 to 150,000 clones, 92% of them present only once. Trimming removed 3 bases at V and 0 bases at J, with 10 bases between. This CDR3 contains 15 residues. The germline V gene has CDR1 SGDLS and CDR2 YYNGEE. The receptor was derived from an adult in good health. The chain is built from TRBV9 and TRBJ2-1; D remains unclear. The sequencing here drew on peripheral blood, taken on day 0 of AZD1222 vaccination. The CDR3 coding sequence is TGTGCCAGCAGCGCGAGCCGAAGCTCCTACAATGAGCAGTTCTTC. Translated: CASSASRSSYNEQFF.